Listed here are 8 T cell receptor beta chains from one sample, sequenced in a study of vaccination effects on CD4 cells after COVID-19. This table comes from immunoSEQ multiplex PCR, and its TCRdb copy is limited to in-frame clones, with some not included. This table holds under 80,000 clones, 73% found once. These receptors have no identified antigens. Sequencing followed a ViraFEST assay step that expanded antigen-specific CD4+ T cells with viral peptide pools. Cultured cells yielded isolated CD4+ T cells after roughly 11 days. The person's infection with SARS-CoV-2, confirmed by PCR, took place between March and December 2020. The sample consisted of CD4+ T cells from PBMCs cultured with HIV peptides, taken before COVID-19 vaccination. Subset described: HIV-1 Nef peptide pool negative control/reference culture. Receptors were obtained from a human donor who had a prior SARS-CoV-2 infection.

This chain joins TRBV11-3 and TRBJ2-1; unclear D gene. The germline V gene has CDR1 SGHNT and CDR2 YENEEA. The CDR3 contains 17 residues. Trimming removed 3 bases at V and 5 bases at J, with 20 bases between. The chain's CDR3 is CASSFPSTRLGHNEQFF. The CDR3 bases are TGTGCCAGCAGCTTCCCTTCGACCCGCCTCGGGCACAATGAGCAGTTCTTC.

V and J are TRBV14 and TRBJ1-3; 9 positions agree with TRBD1. Germline-derived CDR1 and CDR2 are SGHDN and FVKESK. The CDR3 length is 15 residues. J was trimmed by 2 bases and V by 4 bases; bases with no gene match: 3. The CDR3 sequence: CASSLNRGPGNTIYF. CDR3 sequence (DNA): TGTGCCAGCAGCCTTAACAGGGGGCCTGGAAACACCATATATTTT.

The rearrangement uses TRBV4-3 and TRBJ2-7, with 9 bases aligning to TRBD2. Germline trimming cut 4 bases from V and 3 bases from J; bases unmatched to any gene: 7. The length of the CDR3 is 15 residues. Germline V gives CDR1 LGHNA, CDR2 YSLEER. Written as DNA, the CDR3 is TGCGCCAGCAGCCCACAAGGGACTAGCATCTACGAGCAGTACTTC. Its protein product is CASSPQGTSIYEQYF.

The gene calls are TRBV7-9 and TRBJ2-1; 11 bases fit TRBD2. The trim removed 5 bases at V and 8 bases at J, leaving 8 bases unmatched. The germline gives CDR1 SEHNR, CDR2 FQNEAQ (reference sequence). CDR3 length: 15 amino acids. The CDR3 DNA follows: TGTGCCAGCAGCCCGTGGACTAGCGGGCTTCATGAGCAGTTCTTC. Protein: CASSPWTSGLHEQFF.

The chain employs TRBV7-2 and TRBJ1-1, with a possible D match to TRBD1 (5 bases). V dropped 2 bases and J dropped 4 bases, with 14 bases sitting between them. CDR1 and CDR2 (germline): SGHTA, FQGNSA. The length of the CDR3 is 15 residues. The CDR3 nucleotides are TGTGCCAGCAGCTTACAGGGCAGGGTGGGCACTGAAGCTTTCTTT. Amino acids: CASSLQGRVGTEAFF.

This chain joins TRBV30 and TRBJ2-5; D gene unclear. This CDR3 spans 12 amino acids. Between the trimmed V and J ends, which lost 1 base and 4 bases, there was a span of 7 bases. Per the germline V gene, CDR1 is GTSNPN and CDR2 is SVGIG (reference sequence). CDR3 nucleotide sequence: TGTGCCTGGAGTGAGCAAAGAGAGACCCAGTACTTC. Translating gives CAWSEQRETQYF.

This sequence joins TRBV21-1 and TRBJ2-5. TRBV21-1 is designated a pseudogene. CDR3 size: 14 residues. For the CDR3, the DNA is TGTGCCTCCCGTCCCTCCAGGGAGAAAGAGACCCAGTACTTC. Translating gives CASRPSREKETQYF.

The chain links TRBV5-1 to TRBJ2-5; TRBD2 agrees at 10 bases. This CDR3 has 14 amino acids. Germline CDR1 SGHRS, CDR2 YFSETQ. The V and J ends lost 2 bases and 5 bases, in that order; junction bases with no gene match: 3. CDR3 residues: CASSLAGGLETQYF. CDR3 in DNA: TGCGCCAGCAGCTTAGCGGGGGGGCTGGAGACCCAGTACTTC.